Included here is one T cell receptor beta chain sequence, with context. Its antigen is undetermined. TCRdb re-derived calls from the reads in MiXCR, one entry per CDR3 protein. The data hold nearly 450,000 distinct CDR3 sequences, with 31% observed a single time. The entry originates in a study of T cell repertoires in cytomegalovirus infection. Background on the study: In public TCR beta signatures, there were indications of both CMV infection and matching HLA type.

Whole-study results and caveats: The ex vivo response showed dominance by HLA-C-restricted CMV-specific TCR beta clonotypes. CMV carriers with the relevant HLA were identified by cumulative public TCR beta family frequency.

The CDR3 has 12 amino acids. V was shortened by 9 bases and J by 6 bases, with 14 bases between the two germline ends. Germline CDR1 and CDR2: MNHNS and SASEGT. The source of this sequence is a human donor in good health (CMV status not recorded). Some clones in this sample may be carry-over from other donors' samples. The V and J genes are TRBV6-1 and TRBJ1-1; a weak D match, TRBD1 (5 bases). Source material: PBMCs. The CDR3 DNA is TGTGCCAGTGCTGTTCAAGGGGCTGAAGCTTTCTTT. This sequence encodes CASAVQGAEAFF.